This TCR beta chain derives from a study of cytomegalovirus exposure and HLA in healthy donors. The PCR had 60 Vbeta and 13 Jbeta primers. Libraries were prepared by immunoSEQ multiplex PCR; TCRdb keeps only in-frame clonotypes and omits some of them. This sample has about 97,000 clones, with roughly two thirds found just once. The CDR3 totals 12 residues. The V gene lost 6 bases and the J gene lost 4 bases, with 7 bases spanning the gap. In germline, CDR1 is WSHSY, CDR2 SAAADI. This TCR came from a man between 35 and 55 years old in good health and CMV-seronegative. The sample taken for sequencing was PBMCs. V and J are TRBV10-2 and TRBJ2-1; unclear D gene. The CDR3 sequence is CASSQQYNEQFF. Written as DNA, the CDR3 is TGCGCCAGCAGCCAACAGTACAATGAGCAGTTCTTC.